These 5 T cell receptor beta chains were sequenced from one sample in a study of human T cells and chemical hapten exposure. Indicated time point: patch test 1, 2 weeks after DPC sensitization. Sample treatment: therapeutic diphenylcyclopropenone sensitization with weekly scalp DPC. RNA extraction used unfractionated whole blood as the source of total RNA. TCRdb passed the RACE reads through MiXCR, listing each CDR3 protein once. This sample has roughly 52,000 distinct CDR3 sequences, with approximately 11% found just once. The source material was whole blood, sampled in connection with sensitization to the hapten diphenylcyclopropenone (DPC). Receptor source: a woman aged 35 to 49 with alopecia areata. Some clones in this sample may be carry-over from other donors' samples.

This chain links TRBV2 with TRBJ1-5; 7 bases align to TRBD1. There are 15 residues in the CDR3. V trimming: 7 bases; J trimming: 4 bases; junction bases outside the gene matches: 10. Germline V CDR1 and CDR2: SNHLY, FYNNEI. CDR3 in DNA: TGTGCCAGCAACCGACAGGGAAGGGAAAATCAGCCCCAGCATTTT. It yields the protein CASNRQGRENQPQHF.

This clonotype was seen ten or more times. This chain connects TRBV7-2 to TRBJ2-1; D gene uncertain. V was cut by 5 bases and J by 10 bases, with 9 bases left in between. This CDR3 is built from 11 residues. In germline, CDR1 is SGHTA, CDR2 FQGNSA. CDR3 loop: CASSIYGEQFF. The CDR3, as DNA: TGTGCCAGCAGCATATACGGGGAGCAGTTCTTC.

This clonotype was seen more than once but under ten times. The V gene is TRBV7-9, the J gene TRBJ1-1, with 11 positions matching TRBD1. V lost 5 bases to trimming and J lost 4 bases; unmatched junction nucleotides: 6. The germline CDR1 and CDR2 sequences are SEHNR and FQNEAQ (reference sequence). This CDR3 contains 15 residues. As DNA, the CDR3 is TGTGCCAGCAGCCCCGGACAGGGGGCGTTCACTGAAGCTTTCTTT. This encodes CASSPGQGAFTEAFF.

This clonotype was seen a few times. This chain joins TRBV7-2 and TRBJ1-1, with a tentative D call TRBD1 (5 bases). The germline gives CDR1 SGHTA, CDR2 FQGNSA. The CDR3 covers 13 residues. V was pared by 1 base and J by 4 bases, with 7 bases between. CDR3 region: CASSLGQSTEAFF. DNA for the CDR3: TGTGCCAGCAGCTTAGGACAGAGCACTGAAGCTTTCTTT.

The chain's CDR3 is CASSFRMQYF. The CDR3 nucleotides are TGTGCCAGCAGTTTCCGGATGCAGTATTTT. The chain couples TRBV28 to TRBJ2-3; D remains ambiguous. CDR1 is MDHEN, CDR2 SYDVKM, per germline. V was shortened by 3 bases and J by 11 bases, with 6 bases between the two germline ends. CDR3 length: 10 residues.